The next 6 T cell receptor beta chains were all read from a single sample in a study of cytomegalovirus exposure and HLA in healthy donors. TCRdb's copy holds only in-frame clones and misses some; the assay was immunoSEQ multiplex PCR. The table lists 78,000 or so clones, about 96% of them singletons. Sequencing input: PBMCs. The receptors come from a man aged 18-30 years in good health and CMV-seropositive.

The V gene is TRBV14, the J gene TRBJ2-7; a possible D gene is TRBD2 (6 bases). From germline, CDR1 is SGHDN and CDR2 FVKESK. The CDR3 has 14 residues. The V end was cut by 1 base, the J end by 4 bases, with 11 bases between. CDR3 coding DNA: TGTGCCAGCAGCCAAGGGGGGGTTGGATACGAGCAGTACTTC. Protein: CASSQGGVGYEQYF. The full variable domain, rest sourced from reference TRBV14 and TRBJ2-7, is EAGVTQFPSHSVIEKGQTVTLRCDPISGHDNLYWYRRVMGKEIKFLLHFVKESKQDESGMPNNRFLAERTGGTYSTLKVQPAELEDSGVYFCASSQGGVGYEQYFGPGTRLTVT.

CDR3 nucleotide sequence: TGTGCCAGTAGGGTAACGGGCTCTGGGGCCAACGTCCTGACTTTC. Amino acids: CASRVTGSGANVLTF. The V and J genes are TRBV19 and TRBJ2-6; D gene uncertain. The CDR3 is 15 residues long. Per germline, CDR1 LNHDA and CDR2 SQIVND (reference sequence). Trimming shortened V by 6 bases and J by 0 bases, and 9 bases separated the two germline ends.

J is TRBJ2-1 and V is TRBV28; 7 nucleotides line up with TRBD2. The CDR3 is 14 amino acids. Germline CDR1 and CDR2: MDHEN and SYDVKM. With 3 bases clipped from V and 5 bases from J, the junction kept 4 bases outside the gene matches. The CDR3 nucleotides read TGTGCCAGCAGTTTGGGAGGGACCCACAATGAGCAGTTCTTC. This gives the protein CASSLGGTHNEQFF.

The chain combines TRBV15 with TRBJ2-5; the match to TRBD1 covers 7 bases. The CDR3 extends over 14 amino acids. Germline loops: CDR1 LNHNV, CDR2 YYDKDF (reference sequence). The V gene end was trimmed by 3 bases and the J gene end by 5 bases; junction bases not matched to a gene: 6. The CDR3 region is CATSRTGRKETQYF. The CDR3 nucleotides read TGTGCCACCAGCAGGACAGGGCGTAAGGAGACCCAGTACTTC.

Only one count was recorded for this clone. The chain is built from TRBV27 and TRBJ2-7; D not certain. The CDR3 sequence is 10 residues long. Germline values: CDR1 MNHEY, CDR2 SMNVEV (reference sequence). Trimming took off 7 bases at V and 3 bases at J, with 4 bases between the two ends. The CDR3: CASNIYEQYF. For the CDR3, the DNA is TGTGCCAGCAATATCTACGAGCAGTACTTC.

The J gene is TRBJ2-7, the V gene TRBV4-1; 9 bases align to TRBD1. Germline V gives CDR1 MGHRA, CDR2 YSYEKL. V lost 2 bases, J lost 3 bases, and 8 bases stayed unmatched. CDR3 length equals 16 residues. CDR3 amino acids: CASSQPDRGGDYEQYF. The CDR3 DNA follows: TGCGCCAGCAGCCAACCCGACAGGGGGGGTGACTACGAGCAGTACTTC.